This TCR beta chain was recovered during a study of shared clonotypes between healthy human individuals. Study at large: Each donor's CD8 memory used one plate, CD8 naive two, each CD4 subset three.

DNA at 200 ng, tens of thousands of T cell genomes, went into sorted-subset replicate PCRs. The assay was immunoSEQ multiplex PCR, and TCRdb's table has in-frame clones only and misses some. Of 2 million to 2.5 million clones in the sample, around 92% are singletons; the top ten hold approximately 0.41%. The sample comprised naive CD4+ T cells from PBMCs. Subset reported: CD45RA+ positively selected. The receptor's source is a young man in good health. Some clones in this sample may be carry-over from other donors' samples.

CDR3 loop: CASSTGRPWGYTF. Written as DNA, the CDR3 is TGTGCCAGTAGTACAGGGCGCCCTTGGGGCTACACCTTC. The chain has TRBV19 and TRBJ1-2; D might be TRBD1 (5 bases). The CDR3 runs 13 residues. Germline V gives CDR1 LNHDA, CDR2 SQIVND (reference sequence). V lost 4 bases, J lost 8 bases, and 14 bases lay in between. Drawing the rest from reference TRBV19 and TRBJ1-2, the complete variable domain is DGGITQSPKYLFRKEGQNVTLSCEQNLNHDAMYWYRQDPGQGLRLIYYSQIVNDFQKGDIAEGYSVSREKKESFPLTVTSAQKNPTAFYLCASSTGRPWGYTFGSGTRLTVV.